This TCR beta chain was captured by sequencing in a study of cytomegalovirus exposure and HLA in healthy donors. Both 60 Vbeta primers and 13 Jbeta primers went into the PCR. Measured with immunoSEQ multiplex PCR; TCRdb has only the in-frame clones, and not every one. Seen here are around 19,000 clones, about four fifths observed once, and the top ten hold 20% to 25%. A few counts support this clone. Germline CDR1 and CDR2: SEHNR and FQNEAQ (reference sequence). The CDR3 runs to 15 residues. Trimming took off 3 bases at V and 5 bases at J, with 16 bases between the two ends. The chain combines TRBV7-9 with TRBJ2-5, with TRBD1 as a possible D gene (6 bases). The TCR sequence derives from a human donor in good health. The specimen was PBMCs. The CDR3 DNA follows: TGTGCCAGCAGCTTTCCGGACAGATCCACCGAGACCCAGTACTTC. Translated, it gives CASSFPDRSTETQYF.